The 14 T cell receptor beta chains below come from one sample, sequenced in a study of shared clonotypes between healthy human individuals. Generated by immunoSEQ multiplex PCR, the TCRdb table keeps only in-frame clones and is missing some. The sample has millions of clones, approximately 95% seen once. The naive CD8 population came from CD45RO-negative cells selected for CCR7, without terminally differentiated effector memory CD45RA+ cells. Source material: naive CD8+ T cells sorted from blood. The source is a man between 18 and 29 years old in good health.

V and J are TRBV6-6 and TRBJ2-1; D perhaps matches TRBD1 (6 bases). Germline CDR1 MNHNY, CDR2 SVGAGI (reference sequence). The CDR3 is 15 residues long. V was clipped by 0 bases and J by 3 bases, with 9 bases between them. DNA of the CDR3: TGTGCCAGCAGTTACTCGGGGGCCAACTACAATGAGCAGTTCTTC. As protein: CASSYSGANYNEQFF.

On this clone: Other DNA sequences in this specimen translate into the identical CDR3. This chain links TRBV10-3 with TRBJ2-7; D uncertain. The V gene's germline CDR1 is ENHRY and CDR2 SYGVKD. CDR3 size: 10 residues. Trimming shortened V by 8 bases and J by 2 bases, and 4 bases separated the two germline ends. The CDR3: CAIGTYEQYF. CDR3 in DNA: TGTGCCATCGGTACCTACGAGCAGTACTTC.

Note on this clone: Other DNA sequences in the same sample also yield this CDR3. The rearrangement links TRBV29-1 to TRBJ1-1, with D uncertain. Trimming shortened V by 1 base and J by 2 bases, and 2 bases separated the two germline ends. The germline V gene encodes CDR1 SQVTM and CDR2 ANQGSEA. This CDR3 has 11 residues. The CDR3 DNA reads TGCAGCGTTGAAGGTAACACTGAAGCTTTCTTT. Amino acids: CSVEGNTEAFF.

This clone was found a few times. In DNA form, the CDR3 reads TGTGCCAGCAGCTTGGAAGGGGGCCCTGAAGCTTTCTTT. Its translation: CASSLEGGPEAFF. The chain uses TRBV5-6 and TRBJ1-1; TRBD1 matches 7 bases. The germline V gene has CDR1 SGHDT and CDR2 YYEEEE. The CDR3 loop spans 13 amino acids. Unmatched junction bases numbered 2, after V lost 0 bases and J lost 6 bases.

The genes are TRBV30 and TRBJ2-1; D unclear. Germline CDR1 GTSNPN, CDR2 SVGIG (reference sequence). The ends were cut back, 0 bases at V and 0 bases at J, with 21 bases in the middle. The CDR3 sequence is 19 residues long. The CDR3 sequence: CAWSVHGAESVRSYNEQFF. CDR3 in DNA: TGTGCCTGGAGTGTACACGGAGCCGAATCAGTCCGCTCCTACAATGAGCAGTTCTTC.

The chain is built from TRBV7-2 and TRBJ1-5; no firm D call. V was pared by 1 base and J by 3 bases, with 7 bases between. Germline V gives CDR1 SGHTA, CDR2 FQGNSA. This CDR3 has 14 amino acids. The CDR3 reads CASSLGGPNQPQHF. The CDR3 DNA sequence: TGTGCCAGCAGCTTAGGAGGGCCCAATCAGCCCCAGCATTTT.

The chain combines TRBV6-5 with TRBJ1-2; D is ambiguous. V dropped 2 bases and J dropped 4 bases, with 5 bases sitting between them. This CDR3 is 12 amino acids long. Germline-derived CDR1 and CDR2 are MNHEY and SVGAGI. The CDR3 coding sequence is TGTGCCAGCAGTTACACCCCCTATGGCTACACCTTC. As protein: CASSYTPYGYTF.

The chain is built from TRBV5-1 and TRBJ2-2; D remains ambiguous. Germline V gene data show CDR1 as SGHRS and CDR2 as YFSETQ. Trimming took 2 bases from V and 5 from J, leaving 13 bases between them. This CDR3 region has 15 residues. The CDR3 DNA reads as TGCGCCAGCAGCTTTTGGGCAGAGACGACCGGGGAGCTGTTTTTT. This gives the protein CASSFWAETTGELFF.

As for this clone: This CDR3 is also generated by other DNA sequences in the sample. The genes are TRBV11-3 and TRBJ2-7, with 8 positions matching TRBD2. The CDR3 is 14 amino acids. CDR1 is SGHNT and CDR2 is YENEEA in the germline V gene. J gave up 2 bases and V 4 bases, and 4 bases lay outside the gene matches. The CDR3 loop is CASSSGLAPYEQYF. The CDR3 nucleotides read TGTGCCAGCAGCTCAGGACTAGCCCCCTACGAGCAGTACTTC.

The chain recombines TRBV29-1 with TRBJ1-6; the match to TRBD1 covers 7 bases. The CDR3 is made up of 13 amino acids. The germline V gene encodes CDR1 SQVTM and CDR2 ANQGSEA. The junction had 5 bases not matched to a gene; V was cut back by 6 bases and J by 6 bases. In nucleotides, the CDR3 is TGCAGCGTCACGACAGGGTCTAATTCACCCCTCCACTTT. Its translation is CSVTTGSNSPLHF.

The genes are TRBV2 and TRBJ2-1; TRBD2 agrees at 8 bases. This CDR3 comprises 16 residues. The germline CDR1 and CDR2 sequences are SNHLY and FYNNEI. J was trimmed by 7 bases and V by 2 bases; bases with no gene match: 10. The CDR3 DNA reads as TGTGCCAGCAGTGAACCAGCGGGAGAGGTTACGAATGAGCAGTTCTTC. Protein: CASSEPAGEVTNEQFF.

J is TRBJ2-7 and V is TRBV5-1; 7 bases are shared with TRBD1. Trimming at V came to 4 bases and at J to 3 bases, leaving 13 bases not matched to a gene. The CDR3 consists of 16 residues. The germline V gene encodes CDR1 SGHRS and CDR2 YFSETQ. The CDR3 bases are TGCGCCAGCAGCAGGCCCGGGGACAGAACTCACTACGAGCAGTACTTC. It yields the protein CASSRPGDRTHYEQYF.

The rearrangement uses TRBV29-1 and TRBJ2-7; D could derive from TRBD1 or TRBD2 (6 bases each). CDR1 and CDR2 from the germline V gene are SQVTM and ANQGSEA. V gave up 6 bases and J gave up 3 bases, with 15 bases separating them. This CDR3 has 13 amino acids. The CDR3, as DNA: TGCAGCGTCACAGGGACTTCTAACTACGAGCAGTACTTC. As protein: CSVTGTSNYEQYF.

This clone was recorded only once. The V and J genes are TRBV6-1 and TRBJ2-7, with no clear D. Germline CDR1 MNHNS, CDR2 SASEGT. There are 13 residues in the CDR3. V was shortened by 6 bases and J by 3 bases, with 12 bases between the two germline ends. The CDR3 sequence is CASSPGFGYEQYF. The CDR3 DNA reads TGTGCCAGCAGCCCAGGTTTCGGCTACGAGCAGTACTTC.